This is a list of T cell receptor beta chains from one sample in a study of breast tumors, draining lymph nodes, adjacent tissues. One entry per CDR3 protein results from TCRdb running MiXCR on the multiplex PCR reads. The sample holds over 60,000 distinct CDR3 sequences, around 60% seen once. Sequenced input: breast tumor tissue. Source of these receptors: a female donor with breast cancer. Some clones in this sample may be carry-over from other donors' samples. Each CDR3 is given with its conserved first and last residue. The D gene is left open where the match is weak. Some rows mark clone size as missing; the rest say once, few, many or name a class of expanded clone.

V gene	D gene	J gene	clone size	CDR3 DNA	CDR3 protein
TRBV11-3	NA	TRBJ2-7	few	TGTGCCAGCAGCTTAGCTGCGGGGGCTGGCCACGAGCAGTACTTC	CASSLAAGAGHEQYF
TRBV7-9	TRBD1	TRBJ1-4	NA	TGTGCCAGCAGCGTAGACAGGGGGCGCGGGAATGAAAAACTGTTTTTT	CASSVDRGRGNEKLFF
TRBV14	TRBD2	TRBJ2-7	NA	TGTGCCAGCAAACCAAGAAATAGCGGGGGATACGAGCAGTACTTC	CASKPRNSGGYEQYF
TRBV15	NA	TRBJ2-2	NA	TGTGCCACCAGCAGAGATTGGACCCCGAGGGACGCCGGGGAGCTGTTTTTT	CATSRDWTPRDAGELFF
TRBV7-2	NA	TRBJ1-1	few	TGTGCCAGCAGCGTGATGGGGGGAGGGGCTTTCTTT	CASSVMGGGAFF
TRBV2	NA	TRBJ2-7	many	TGTGCCAGCATTGGTCAGGACTACGAGCAGTACTTC	CASIGQDYEQYF
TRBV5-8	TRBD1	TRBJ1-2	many	TGTGCCAGCAGCACAGGGACAGGGAGCGGCTACACCTTC	CASSTGTGSGYTF
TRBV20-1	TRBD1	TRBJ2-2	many	TGCAGTGCCCCCGAGGGGGCCAGCGGGGAGCTGTTTTTT	CSAPEGASGELFF
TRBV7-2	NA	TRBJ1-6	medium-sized	TGTGCCAGCAGCTTAGAGGGGCCCTCGCCCCTCCACTTT	CASSLEGPSPLHF
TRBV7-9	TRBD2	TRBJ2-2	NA	TGTGCCAGCAGTCGACTAGCGGGAGATCTAGACACCGGGGAGCTGTTTTTT	CASSRLAGDLDTGELFF
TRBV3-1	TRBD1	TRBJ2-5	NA	TGCGCCAGCAGCCAAGCAGGGGGCCAAGAGACCCGGTACTTC	CASSQAGGQETRYF
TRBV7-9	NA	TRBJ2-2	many	TGTGCCAGCAGCTTAGCACAGGCGGACACCGGGGAGCTGTTTTTT	CASSLAQADTGELFF
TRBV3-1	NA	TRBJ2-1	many	TGTGCCAGCAGCCACTCGGGTGCGGGGCAAAACAATGAGCAGTTCTTC	CASSHSGAGQNNEQFF
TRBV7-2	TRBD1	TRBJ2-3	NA	TGTGCCAGCAGCTTCCTACAGGGGTGGGATACGCAGTATTTT	CASSFLQGWDTQYF
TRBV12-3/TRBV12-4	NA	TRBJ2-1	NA	TGTGCCAGCAGTTTAGCGATGTGGCAGTTCTTC	CASSLAMWQFF
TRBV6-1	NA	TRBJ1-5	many	TGTGCCAGCAGTGATCCTAAACATGGCAATCAGCCCCAGCATTTT	CASSDPKHGNQPQHF
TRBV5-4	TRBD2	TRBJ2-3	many	TGTGCCAGCAGTACCGGGACTAGCGGGGCCTCAGATACGCAGTATTTT	CASSTGTSGASDTQYF
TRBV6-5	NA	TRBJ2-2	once	TGTGCCAGCAGTTCCCCCTTCGGGGAGCTGTTTTTT	CASSSPFGELFF
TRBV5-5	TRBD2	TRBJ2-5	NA	TGTGCCAGCAGCCTTATAGCGGGACGTAGAGAGACCCAGTACTTC	CASSLIAGRRETQYF
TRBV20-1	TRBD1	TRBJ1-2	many	TGCAGTGCTAGAGGAGATGGGACAGGGGGCACCTATGGCTACACCTTC	CSARGDGTGGTYGYTF
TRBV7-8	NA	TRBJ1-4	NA	TGTGCCAGCAGCTTCGAAACAGGGGAAAAACTGTTTTTT	CASSFETGEKLFF
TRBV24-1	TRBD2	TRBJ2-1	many	TGTGCCACCAGTGGGGGACTAGCGGGGGACTTTTCCTACAATGAGCAGTTCTTC	CATSGGLAGDFSYNEQFF
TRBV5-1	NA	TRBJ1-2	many	TGCGCCAGCAGCATACCAGGGAGCTACGGCTACACCTTC	CASSIPGSYGYTF
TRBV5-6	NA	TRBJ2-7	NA	TGTGCCAGCAGCCCCCGGGTTTCAAGCTCCTACGAGCAGTACTTC	CASSPRVSSSYEQYF
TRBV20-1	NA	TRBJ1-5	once	TGCAGTGCTAGAGTACCCGAGACAGACTATAGCAATCAGCCCCAGCATTTT	CSARVPETDYSNQPQHF
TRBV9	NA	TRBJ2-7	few	TGTGCCAGCAGCGGGGGACTCCCGGGCAGCTACGAGCAGTACTTC	CASSGGLPGSYEQYF
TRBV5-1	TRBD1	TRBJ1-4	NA	TGCGCCAGCAGCTTGGGCAGGGGGCAGGAAAAACTGTTTTTT	CASSLGRGQEKLFF
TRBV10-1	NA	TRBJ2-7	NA	TGCGCCAGCAGTGAGAGTCCAGGGAAACACGAGCAGTACTTC	CASSESPGKHEQYF
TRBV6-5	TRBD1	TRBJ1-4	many	TGTGCCAGCAGACCAACCGGGACAGGGGATAATGAAAAACTGTTTTTT	CASRPTGTGDNEKLFF
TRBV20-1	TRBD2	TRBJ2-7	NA	TGCAGTGCCCAACCTACTAGCGGGGGGCTCTACGAGCAGTACTTC	CSAQPTSGGLYEQYF
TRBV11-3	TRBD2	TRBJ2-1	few	TGTGCCAGCAGCTTAGAAGGGACTACCGGGGGGTCCTCCTACAATGAGCAGTTCTTC	CASSLEGTTGGSSYNEQFF
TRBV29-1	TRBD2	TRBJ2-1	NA	TGCAGCGTTGACCCTTACCAGACTAGCGGGAGGGATGAGCAGTTCTTC	CSVDPYQTSGRDEQFF
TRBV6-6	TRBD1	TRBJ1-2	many	TGTGCCAGCAGTGAACGGGGGGGACAGGGGGTTAACTATGGCTACACCTTC	CASSERGGQGVNYGYTF
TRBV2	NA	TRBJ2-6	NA	TGTGCCACCTCCGGGAAGAGGAGCTCTGGGGCCAACGTCCTGACTTTC	CATSGKRSSGANVLTF
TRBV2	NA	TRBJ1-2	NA	TGTGCCAGCAGTACGGACAGCAGGGGCTACACCTTC	CASSTDSRGYTF
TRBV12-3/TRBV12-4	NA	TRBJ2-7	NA	TGTGCCAGCAGCTTAGGACAGACCTGCGAGCAGTACTTC	CASSLGQTCEQYF
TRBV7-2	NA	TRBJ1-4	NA	TGTGCCAGCAGCTTCCGATGGACAGCTCATGAAAAACTGTTTTTT	CASSFRWTAHEKLFF
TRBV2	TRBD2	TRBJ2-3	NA	TGTGCCAGCAGTGAGTTAGCGGGGGGGGAAGATACGCAGTATTTT	CASSELAGGEDTQYF
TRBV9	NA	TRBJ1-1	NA	TGTGCCCGCAGCGATCAGGGCAACATTGAAGCTTTCTTT	CARSDQGNIEAFF
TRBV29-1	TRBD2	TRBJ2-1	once	TGCAGCGCTGAGGGGGCTAGCGGGGGGGCATACAATGAGCAGTTCTTC	CSAEGASGGAYNEQFF
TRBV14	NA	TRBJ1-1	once	TGTGCCAGCAGCCAAGATCTGACTAACACTGAAGCTTTCTTT	CASSQDLTNTEAFF
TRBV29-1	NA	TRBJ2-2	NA	TGCAGCGCCTTGCTGGGGGCCCCGGACACCGGGGAGCTGTTTTTT	CSALLGAPDTGELFF
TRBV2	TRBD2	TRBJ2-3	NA	TGTGCCAGCATGGCTGGGCTAGCGGGAGGGCCGGGAACAGATACGCAGTATTTT	CASMAGLAGGPGTDTQYF
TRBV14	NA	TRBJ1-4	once	TGTGCCAGCAGCCAATGGGAGAGGGGGGACGAAAAACTGTTTTTT	CASSQWERGDEKLFF
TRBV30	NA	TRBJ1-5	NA	TGTGCCTGGAGGGGGAGCGGGAACGAAGAGACCCAGCATTTT	CAWRGSGNEETQHF
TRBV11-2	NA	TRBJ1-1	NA	TGTGCCAGCAGCTTAGGAGGAGTAGGGACTGAAGCTTTCTTT	CASSLGGVGTEAFF
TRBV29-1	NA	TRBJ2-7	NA	NA	CSLFLCQLTDSQYF
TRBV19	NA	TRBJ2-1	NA	TGTGCCAGTAGTATCCCGTCCAGAGGGGGGGCCTTAGCTGAGCAGTTCTTC	CASSIPSRGGALAEQFF
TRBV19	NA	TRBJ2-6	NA	TGTGCCAGTAGTATTCAGGGGAGCGGGGCCAACGTCCTGACTTTC	CASSIQGSGANVLTF